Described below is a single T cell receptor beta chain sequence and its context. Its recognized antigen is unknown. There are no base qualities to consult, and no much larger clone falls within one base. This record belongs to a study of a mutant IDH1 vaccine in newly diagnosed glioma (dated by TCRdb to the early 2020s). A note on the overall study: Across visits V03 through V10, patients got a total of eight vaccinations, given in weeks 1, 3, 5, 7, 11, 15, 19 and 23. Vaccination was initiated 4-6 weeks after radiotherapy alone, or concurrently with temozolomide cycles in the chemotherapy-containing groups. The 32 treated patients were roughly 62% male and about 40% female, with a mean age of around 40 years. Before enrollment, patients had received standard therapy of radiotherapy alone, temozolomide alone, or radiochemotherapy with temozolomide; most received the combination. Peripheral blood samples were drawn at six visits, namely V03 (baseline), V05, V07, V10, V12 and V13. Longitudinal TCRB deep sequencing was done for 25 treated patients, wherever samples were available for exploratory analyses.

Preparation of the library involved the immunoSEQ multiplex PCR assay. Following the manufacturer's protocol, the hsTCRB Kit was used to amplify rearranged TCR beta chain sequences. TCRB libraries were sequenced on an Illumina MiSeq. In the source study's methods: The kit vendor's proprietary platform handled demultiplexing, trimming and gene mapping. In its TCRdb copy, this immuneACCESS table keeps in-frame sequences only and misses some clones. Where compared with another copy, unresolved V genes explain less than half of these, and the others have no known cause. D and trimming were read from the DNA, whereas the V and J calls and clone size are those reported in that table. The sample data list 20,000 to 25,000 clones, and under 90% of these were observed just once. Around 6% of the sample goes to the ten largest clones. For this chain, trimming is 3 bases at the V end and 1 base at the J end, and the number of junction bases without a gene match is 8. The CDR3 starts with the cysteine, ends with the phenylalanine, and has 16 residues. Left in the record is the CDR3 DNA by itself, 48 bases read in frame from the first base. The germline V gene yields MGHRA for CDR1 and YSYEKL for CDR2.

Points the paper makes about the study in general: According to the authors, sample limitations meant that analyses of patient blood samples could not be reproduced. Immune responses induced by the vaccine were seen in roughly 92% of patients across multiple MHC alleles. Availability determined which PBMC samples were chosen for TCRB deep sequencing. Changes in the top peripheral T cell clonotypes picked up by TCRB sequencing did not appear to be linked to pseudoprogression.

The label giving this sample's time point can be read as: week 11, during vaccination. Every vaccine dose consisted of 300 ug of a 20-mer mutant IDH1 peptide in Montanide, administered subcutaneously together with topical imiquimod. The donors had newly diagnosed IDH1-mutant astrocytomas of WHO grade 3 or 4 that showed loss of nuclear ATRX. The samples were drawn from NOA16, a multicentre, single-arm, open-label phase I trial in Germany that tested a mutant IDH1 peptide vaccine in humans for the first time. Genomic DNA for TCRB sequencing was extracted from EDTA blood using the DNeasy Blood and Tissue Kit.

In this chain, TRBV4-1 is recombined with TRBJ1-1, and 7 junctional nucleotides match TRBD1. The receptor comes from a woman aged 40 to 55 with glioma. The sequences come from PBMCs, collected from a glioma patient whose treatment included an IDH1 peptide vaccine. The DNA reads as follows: TGCGCCAGCAGCCATGATTCACAGGGGAGGAACACTGAAGCTTTCTTT. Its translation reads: CASSHDSQGRNTEAFF.